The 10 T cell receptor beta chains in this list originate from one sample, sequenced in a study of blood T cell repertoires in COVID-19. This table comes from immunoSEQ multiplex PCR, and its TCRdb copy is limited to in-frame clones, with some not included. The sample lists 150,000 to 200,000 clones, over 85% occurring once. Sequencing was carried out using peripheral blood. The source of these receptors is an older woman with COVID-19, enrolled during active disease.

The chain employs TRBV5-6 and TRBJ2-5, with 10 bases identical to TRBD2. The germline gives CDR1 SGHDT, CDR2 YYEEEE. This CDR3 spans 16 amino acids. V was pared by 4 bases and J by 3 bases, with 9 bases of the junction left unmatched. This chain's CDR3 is CASSALFGTSEETQYF. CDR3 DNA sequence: TGTGCCAGCAGCGCCTTATTTGGGACTAGCGAAGAGACCCAGTACTTC.

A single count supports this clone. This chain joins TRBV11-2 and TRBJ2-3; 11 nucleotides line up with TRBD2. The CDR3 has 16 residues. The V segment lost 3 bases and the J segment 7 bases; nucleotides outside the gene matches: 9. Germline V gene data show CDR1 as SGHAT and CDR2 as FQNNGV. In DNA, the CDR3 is TGTGCCAGCAGCTTTACTAGCGGGGGTCCTTCAAATACGCAGTATTTT. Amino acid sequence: CASSFTSGGPSNTQYF.

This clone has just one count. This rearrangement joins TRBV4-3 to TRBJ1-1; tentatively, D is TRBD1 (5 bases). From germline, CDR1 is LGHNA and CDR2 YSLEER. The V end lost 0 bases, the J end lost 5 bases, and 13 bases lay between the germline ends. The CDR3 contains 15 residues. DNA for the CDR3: TGCGCCAGCAGCCAAGACGGGGGAGGAGGAACTGAAGCTTTCTTT. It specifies CASSQDGGGGTEAFF.

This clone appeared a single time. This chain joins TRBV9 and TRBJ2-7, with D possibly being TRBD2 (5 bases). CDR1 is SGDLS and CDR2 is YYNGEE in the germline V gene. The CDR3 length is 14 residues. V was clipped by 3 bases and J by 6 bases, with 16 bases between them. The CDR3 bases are TGTGCCAGCAGCGCTGAGGGCGGAACTGGCGAGCAGTACTTC. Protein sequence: CASSAEGGTGEQYF. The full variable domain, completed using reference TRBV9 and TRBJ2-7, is DSGVTQTPKHLITATGQRVTLRCSPRSGDLSVYWYQQSLDQGLQFLIQYYNGEERAKGNILERFSAQQFPDLHSELNLSSLELGDSALYFCASSAEGGTGEQYFGPGTRLTVT.

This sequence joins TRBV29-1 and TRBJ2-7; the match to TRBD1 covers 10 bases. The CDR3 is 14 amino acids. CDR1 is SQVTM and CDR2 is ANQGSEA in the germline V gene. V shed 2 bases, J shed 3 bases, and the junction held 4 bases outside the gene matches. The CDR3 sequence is CSVERTGGDYEQYF. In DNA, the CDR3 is TGCAGCGTTGAACGGACAGGGGGAGACTACGAGCAGTACTTC.

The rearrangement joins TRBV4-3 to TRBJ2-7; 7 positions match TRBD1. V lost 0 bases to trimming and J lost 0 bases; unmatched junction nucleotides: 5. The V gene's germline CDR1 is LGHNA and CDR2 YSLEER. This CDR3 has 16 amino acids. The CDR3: CASSQEVGTDSYEQYF. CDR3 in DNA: TGCGCCAGCAGCCAAGAGGTCGGGACAGACTCCTACGAGCAGTACTTC.

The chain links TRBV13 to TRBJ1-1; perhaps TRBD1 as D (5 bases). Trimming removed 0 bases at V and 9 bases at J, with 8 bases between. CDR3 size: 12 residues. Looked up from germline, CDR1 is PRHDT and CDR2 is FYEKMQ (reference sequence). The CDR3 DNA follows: TGTGCCAGCAGCTTAGGGACAGATAAAGCTTTCTTT. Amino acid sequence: CASSLGTDKAFF.

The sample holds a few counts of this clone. The CDR3 DNA reads as TGTGCCAGCAGCTTGGAAGGGAGGAAGGCAGATACGCAGTATTTT. Its protein product is CASSLEGRKADTQYF. V gene TRBV7-9 combines with J gene TRBJ2-3; perhaps TRBD2 as D (6 bases). Trimming took off 3 bases at V and 4 bases at J, with 14 bases between the two ends. Germline values: CDR1 SEHNR, CDR2 FQNEAQ (reference sequence). This CDR3 region has 15 residues.

Here the CDR3 reads CASSLTGLAGAYNEQFF. As DNA, the CDR3 is TGTGCCAGCAGCTTAACCGGACTAGCGGGGGCCTACAATGAGCAGTTCTTC. The chain joins TRBV7-3 to TRBJ2-1; 13 bases are a match to TRBD2. Trimming took 0 bases from V and 2 from J; bases not matched to a gene: 1. Germline CDR1 reads SGHTA; CDR2 reads FQGTGA. The CDR3 spans 17 residues.

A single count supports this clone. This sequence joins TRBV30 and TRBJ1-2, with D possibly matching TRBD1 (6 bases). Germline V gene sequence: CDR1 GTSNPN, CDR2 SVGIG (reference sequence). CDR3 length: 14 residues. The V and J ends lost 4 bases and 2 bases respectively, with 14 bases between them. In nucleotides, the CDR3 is TGTGCCTGGAAGGGGCAGGGGCGGAACTATGGCTACACCTTC. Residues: CAWKGQGRNYGYTF.